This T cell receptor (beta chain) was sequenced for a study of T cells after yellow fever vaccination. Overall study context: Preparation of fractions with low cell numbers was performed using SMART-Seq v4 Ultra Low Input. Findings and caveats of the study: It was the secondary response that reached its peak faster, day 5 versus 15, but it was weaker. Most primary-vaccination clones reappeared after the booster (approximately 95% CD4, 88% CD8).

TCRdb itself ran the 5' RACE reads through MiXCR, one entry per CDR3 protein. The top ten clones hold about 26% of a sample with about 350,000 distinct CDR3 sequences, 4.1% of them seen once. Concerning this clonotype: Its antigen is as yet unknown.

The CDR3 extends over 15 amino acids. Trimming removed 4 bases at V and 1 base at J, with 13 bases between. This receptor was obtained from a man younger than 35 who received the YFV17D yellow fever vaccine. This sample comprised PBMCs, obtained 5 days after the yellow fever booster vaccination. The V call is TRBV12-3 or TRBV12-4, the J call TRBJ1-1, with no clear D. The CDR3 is CASSSLGDKNTEAFF. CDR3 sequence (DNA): TGTGCCAGCAGTTCGCTCGGCGACAAGAACACTGAAGCTTTCTTT.